This entry lists 27 T cell receptor beta chains sequenced from one sample in a study of shared clonotypes between healthy human individuals. The data were produced by immunoSEQ multiplex PCR, yet TCRdb's version contains in-frame clones alone and is incomplete. The table lists about 110,000 clones, 65% to 75% of them singletons. Sample: memory CD8+ T cells sorted from blood. Documented subset: CD45RO+ cells pooled with CCR7-negative TemRA cells. The origin of the receptors is a woman in her 30s in good health.

This chain joins TRBV6-1 and TRBJ2-7; D is undetermined. Trimming left V 3 bases short and J 4 bases short, with 10 bases between. The CDR3 runs to 13 residues. CDR1 and CDR2 from the germline V gene are MNHNS and SASEGT. The CDR3 region has the DNA TGTGCCAGCAGTGACGCTTGGTTTTACGAGCAGTACTTC. This codes for CASSDAWFYEQYF.

V gene TRBV28 combines with J gene TRBJ2-7, with D perhaps being TRBD1 or TRBD2 (5 bases each). CDR3 length equals 14 residues. V was shortened by 7 bases and J by 2 bases, with 15 bases between the two germline ends. The V gene's germline CDR1 is MDHEN and CDR2 SYDVKM. This CDR3 is CASTRRGATYEQYF. Written as DNA, the CDR3 is TGTGCCAGCACCCGTCGGGGCGCGACCTACGAGCAGTACTTC.

J is TRBJ2-5 and V is TRBV25-1; 10 bases line up with TRBD2. The J call may be in error: the DNA end matches TRBJ2-7 better. This CDR3 is 16 amino acids long. CDR1 and CDR2 (germline): MGHDK, SYGVNS. The CDR3 DNA reads TGTGCCAGCGGGTCGGATCTAGCGGGAGAACCCTACGAGCAGTACTTC. This codes for CASGSDLAGEPYEQYF.

This clone occurred a few times. The rearrangement links TRBV7-8 to TRBJ2-5, with a weak D call TRBD1 (6 bases). The CDR3 runs to 15 residues. V shed 2 bases and J shed 3 bases, with 13 bases lying between them. From germline, CDR1 is SGHVS and CDR2 FQNEAQ. CDR3 loop: CASSLSGQSKETQYF. In nucleotides, the CDR3 is TGTGCCAGCAGCTTAAGCGGACAGTCGAAAGAGACCCAGTACTTC.

V and J are TRBV28 and TRBJ2-1, with 10 positions matching TRBD1. The trim removed 5 bases at V and 4 bases at J, leaving 5 bases unmatched. The CDR3 is made up of 15 amino acids. Germline CDR1 is MDHEN and CDR2 is SYDVKM. CDR3 DNA: TGTGCCAGCAGTCAGGGACAGGGGATATACAATGAGCAGTTCTTC. It encodes CASSQGQGIYNEQFF.

V and J are TRBV2 and TRBJ2-7; D is unresolved. CDR3 size: 14 residues. Looked up from germline, CDR1 is SNHLY and CDR2 is FYNNEI. Trimming cost V 3 bases and J 4 bases, with 13 bases left between them. CDR3 DNA sequence: TGTGCCAGCAGTGAGGGTCGTGATCTATACGAGCAGTACTTC. Protein: CASSEGRDLYEQYF.

This chain uses TRBV20-1 with TRBJ1-2; D unclear. Germline-derived CDR1 and CDR2 are DFQATT and SNEGSKA (reference sequence). This CDR3 is 9 amino acids long. The germline V and J ends were trimmed by 6 bases and 10 bases, with 9 bases remaining between them. The CDR3 nucleotides are TGCAGTGCCACACGGGCCTACACCTTC. It translates to CSATRAYTF.

This chain uses TRBV10-1 with TRBJ2-1, with D perhaps matching TRBD2 (7 bases). V was cut by 8 bases and J by 9 bases, with 17 bases left in between. CDR3 length: 13 residues. Germline V lookup: CDR1 WNHNN, CDR2 SYGVQD (reference sequence). The CDR3 protein is CASATQRDTEQFF. The CDR3 DNA sequence: TGCGCCAGCGCCACTCAGCGGGACACTGAGCAGTTCTTC.

This clone was detected many times. Distinct nucleotide sequences in the sample also encode this CDR3. The CDR3 loop reads CASSLGLYNEQFF. For the CDR3, the DNA is TGTGCCAGCAGCCTGGGACTATACAATGAGCAGTTCTTC. V gene TRBV11-2 combines with J gene TRBJ2-1, with TRBD2 identical over 7 bases. The germline gives CDR1 SGHAT, CDR2 FQNNGV. Trimming removed 5 bases from V and 4 bases from J; junction bases left unmatched: 2. The length of the CDR3 is 13 residues.

This clone occurred many times. The V and J genes are TRBV6-1 and TRBJ2-2, with 12 bases lining up with TRBD2. Looked up from germline, CDR1 is MNHNS and CDR2 is SASEGT. This CDR3 has 18 residues. V lost 3 bases to trimming and J lost 0 bases; unmatched junction nucleotides: 5. CDR3 DNA: TGTGCCAGCAGTGACGGGACTAGCGGGTTCGCGAACACCGGGGAGCTGTTTTTT. It codes for CASSDGTSGFANTGELFF.

This clone appeared a few times. This sequence joins TRBV7-9 and TRBJ2-5; 10 bases are a match to TRBD2. This CDR3 comprises 16 residues. Germline-derived CDR1 and CDR2 are SEHNR and FQNEAQ (reference sequence). After removal of 1 base from V and 5 bases from J, the junction contained 7 bases not matched to a gene. This chain's CDR3 is CASSLVVAGGGETQYF. The CDR3 DNA reads TGTGCCAGCAGCTTAGTCGTAGCGGGAGGAGGGGAGACCCAGTACTTC.

Points on this clone: The missing conserved phenylalanine or tryptophan at the end of this CDR3 makes a read error likely. Because the CDR3's place on the DNA is in doubt, the DNA is left out and the CDR3 is given as listed by TCRdb. The chain is built from TRBV7-9 and TRBJ1-3; the DNA was not compared with TRBD1, the D call given in the table. The CDR3 region is 11 residues in length, termini included. Germline V gene sequence: CDR1 SEHNR, CDR2 FQNEAQ (reference sequence). The chain's CDR3 is CASSSRTGQDV.

The sample holds one count of this clone. This chain joins TRBV28 and TRBJ2-2, with TRBD2 matching over 9 bases. The CDR3 is 16 amino acids. The germline gives CDR1 MDHEN, CDR2 SYDVKM. V shed 5 bases, J shed 5 bases, and the junction held 9 bases outside the gene matches. The CDR3, as DNA: TGTGCCAGCAGTCCCTTGGGCGGGAGGGAGACCGGGGAGCTGTTTTTT. As protein: CASSPLGGRETGELFF.

The sample holds many counts of this clone. The rearrangement uses TRBV5-4 and TRBJ1-1, with D possibly matching TRBD1 (5 bases). The CDR3 has 16 residues. Between the trimmed V and J ends, which lost 2 bases and 6 bases, there was a span of 20 bases. The germline CDR1 and CDR2 sequences are SGHNT and YYREEE (reference sequence). The DNA for the CDR3 is TGTGCCAGCAGCTTCGTCCTGGGGGAGGGCATCTCTGAAGCTTTCTTT. This encodes CASSFVLGEGISEAFF. Looking up the rest from reference TRBV5-4 and TRBJ1-1 gives the full variable domain: ETGVTQSPTHLIKTRGQQVTLRCSSQSGHNTVSWYQQALGQGPQFIFQYYREEENGRGNFPPRFSGLQFPNYSSELNVNALELDDSALYLCASSFVLGEGISEAFFGQGTRLTVV.

The chain carries TRBV25-1 and TRBJ2-7; D is possibly TRBD1 or TRBD2 (5 bases each). CDR3 size: 14 residues. V dropped 4 bases and J dropped 3 bases, with 13 bases sitting between them. Germline CDR1 and CDR2: MGHDK and SYGVNS. The CDR3 region is CASSGSGRGYEQYF. The CDR3 nucleotides read TGTGCCAGCAGTGGGTCGGGACGGGGCTACGAGCAGTACTTC.

The V call is TRBV28, the J call TRBJ1-1; perhaps TRBD1 as D (6 bases). The CDR3 has 15 residues. Germline values: CDR1 MDHEN, CDR2 SYDVKM. Trimming took 6 bases from V and 5 from J, leaving 19 bases between them. CDR3: CASSPLKGEWTEAFF. The CDR3 DNA follows: TGTGCCAGCAGCCCTCTTAAGGGGGAGTGGACTGAAGCTTTCTTT.

This sequence joins TRBV4-1 and TRBJ1-4; D unresolved. The V end was cut by 0 bases, the J end by 0 bases, with 8 bases between. The CDR3 sequence is 16 residues long. CDR1 is MGHRA and CDR2 is YSYEKL in the germline V gene. For the CDR3, the DNA is TGCGCCAGCAGCCAAGATTTCGGTTCAACTAATGAAAAACTGTTTTTT. Protein: CASSQDFGSTNEKLFF.

This clone was found once. The V and J genes are TRBV5-6 and TRBJ2-1; weak D call: TRBD2 (6 bases). Trimming took 1 base from V and 4 from J, leaving 9 bases between them. CDR3 length: 14 residues. CDR1 is SGHDT, CDR2 YYEEEE, per germline. The DNA of the CDR3 is TGTGCCAGCAGCTTGCGTAGCGGATACAATGAGCAGTTCTTC. This translates into CASSLRSGYNEQFF.

Notes on this clone: Other DNA sequences in this sample translate to the same CDR3. This chain uses TRBV7-9 with TRBJ2-6, with D hard to call. The CDR3 spans 16 residues. Trimming removed 5 bases at V and 0 bases at J, with 11 bases between. Germline V gene data show CDR1 as SEHNR and CDR2 as FQNEAQ (reference sequence). CDR3 sequence: CASSPPQYSGANVLTF. As DNA, the CDR3 is TGTGCCAGCAGCCCCCCACAATACTCTGGGGCCAACGTCCTGACTTTC.

The chain joins TRBV28 to TRBJ2-1; the D gene is possibly TRBD2 (5 bases). Germline CDR1 is MDHEN and CDR2 is SYDVKM. Trimming shortened V by 0 bases and J by 3 bases, and 12 bases separated the two germline ends. This CDR3 region has 16 residues. The CDR3 loop reads CASSLWVGILYNEQFF. The CDR3 DNA follows: TGTGCCAGCAGTTTATGGGTCGGGATCCTCTACAATGAGCAGTTCTTC.

J is TRBJ2-6 and V is TRBV29-1; unclear D gene. The germline V gene has CDR1 SQVTM and CDR2 ANQGSEA. V shed 4 bases and J shed 0 bases, with 4 bases lying between them. This CDR3 region has 13 residues. Here the CDR3 reads CSVAFSGANVLTF. Here the CDR3 DNA reads TGCAGCGTTGCATTCTCTGGGGCCAACGTCCTGACTTTC.

This chain connects TRBV28 to TRBJ1-5; D may be TRBD1 (6 bases). The CDR3 has 13 residues. CDR1 and CDR2 (germline): MDHEN, SYDVKM. Trimming cost V 10 bases and J 3 bases, with 13 bases left between them. Written as DNA, the CDR3 is TGTGCCACAGAGGACAGCCTCAATCAGCCCCAGCATTTT. It codes for CATEDSLNQPQHF. The variable domain in full, completed from reference TRBV28 and TRBJ1-5, reads DVKVTQSSRYLVKRTGEKVFLECVQDMDHENMFWYRQDPGLGLRLIYFSYDVKMKEKGDIPEGYSVSREKKERFSLILESASTNQTSMYLCATEDSLNQPQHFGDGTRLSIL.

The CDR3 DNA reads as TGTGCCAGCAGCCATCCTGTAGCGGCACCTACCTACAATGAGCAGTTCTTC. It yields the protein CASSHPVAAPTYNEQFF. The chain combines TRBV5-4 with TRBJ2-1; a possible D gene is TRBD2 (6 bases). CDR1 SGHNT and CDR2 YYREEE come from the germline V gene (reference sequence). This CDR3 is 17 amino acids long. V lost 4 bases, J lost 2 bases, and 19 bases lay in between.

V is TRBV7-8 and J is TRBJ2-7, with D possibly being TRBD2 (6 bases). V dropped 0 bases and J dropped 7 bases, with 16 bases sitting between them. Germline V gene data show CDR1 as SGHVS and CDR2 as FQNEAQ. The CDR3 is made up of 15 amino acids. The CDR3 spells CASSLAGGALREQYF. Here the CDR3 DNA reads TGTGCCAGCAGCTTAGCGGGGGGTGCTCTACGAGAGCAGTACTTC.

This clone turned up a few times. V and J are TRBV7-2 and TRBJ2-1; maybe TRBD2 (6 bases). This CDR3 comprises 15 residues. V gave up 6 bases and J gave up 0 bases, with 12 bases separating them. CDR1 is SGHTA, CDR2 FQGNSA, per germline. The CDR3 nucleotides are TGTGCCAGCAGACTCCGGGGGAGCTCCTACAATGAGCAGTTCTTC. This translates into CASRLRGSSYNEQFF.

The CDR3 nucleotides are TGTGCCAGCAGCCCCTGGACAGGGGGAGCCAAAAACATTCAGTACTTC. It specifies CASSPWTGGAKNIQYF. The V call is TRBV7-9, the J call TRBJ2-4, with 10 bases matching TRBD1. The CDR3 totals 16 residues. Germline V gene lookup returns CDR1 SEHNR and CDR2 FQNEAQ (reference sequence). Losses at the gene ends were 5 bases for V and 0 bases for J; bases not matched to a gene: 4.

As for this clone: Its ends do not fully match the called genes, so a read error is possible. For the CDR3, the DNA is TGTGCCAGCAGTTTCTATATGAACATCGGGGAGCTGTTTTTT. Amino acids: CASSFYMNIGELFF. The rearrangement links TRBV6-5 to TRBJ2-2; D gene uncertain. Germline-derived CDR1 and CDR2 are MNHEY and SVGAGI. This CDR3 is built from 14 residues.